The 25 T cell receptor beta chains in this list originate from one sample, sequenced in a study of T cell repertoires in cytomegalovirus infection. No antigen has been assigned to these receptors. TCRdb called the reads again in MiXCR, with one record for every CDR3 protein. The table includes about 310,000 distinct CDR3 sequences, roughly 25% detected once. Material: cultured PBMCs, obtained from culture after CMV antigen stimulation. These receptors all come from a human donor in good health (CMV status not recorded). Some clones in this sample may be carry-over from other donors' samples.

The chain is built from TRBV5-6 and TRBJ1-2, with 12 bases that match TRBD1. The CDR3 length is 15 residues. V dropped 4 bases and J dropped 3; count of bases not matched to a gene: 4. Germline V CDR1 and CDR2: SGHDT, YYEEEE. In DNA form, the CDR3 reads TGTGCCAGCAGCGGGGACAGGGGGCTCGACTATGGCTACACCTTC. Its translation is CASSGDRGLDYGYTF.

The chain has TRBV4-1 and TRBJ2-2; D is uncertain. The CDR3 length is 14 residues. Trimming removed 4 bases from V and 6 bases from J, with 12 bases in between. The germline V gene has CDR1 MGHRA and CDR2 YSYEKL. DNA of the CDR3: TGCGCCAGCAGCCTCGGACCCATCTCCGGGGAGCTGTTTTTT. It translates to CASSLGPISGELFF.

In its sample, this clonotype was seen many times. V usage is TRBV7-2 and J usage is TRBJ2-5; no firm D call. V dropped 1 base and J dropped 1 base, with 10 bases sitting between them. This CDR3 is 15 amino acids long. Germline assignment: CDR1 SGHTA and CDR2 FQGNSA. In nucleotides, the CDR3 is TGTGCCAGCAGCTTAGTGTGGAAGGCCCAAGAGACCCAGTACTTC. Translation gives CASSLVWKAQETQYF.

This clonotype appeared a few times. The chain combines TRBV20-1 with TRBJ1-4; 9 nucleotides line up with TRBD1. The trim removed 5 bases at V and 14 bases at J, leaving 18 bases unmatched. Germline CDR1 and CDR2: DFQATT and SNEGSKA (reference sequence). The CDR3 sequence is 15 residues long. The CDR3 reads CSAPPLGHRGRHLFF. CDR3 coding DNA: TGCAGTGCTCCGCCTCTTGGACACAGGGGGCGTCATCTGTTTTTT.

The V call is TRBV7-9, the J call TRBJ2-5, with D possibly being TRBD1 (6 bases). Trimming shortened V by 4 bases and J by 5 bases, and 20 bases separated the two germline ends. There are 16 residues in the CDR3. Germline lookup yields CDR1 SEHNR and CDR2 FQNEAQ (reference sequence). In DNA, the CDR3 is TGTGCCAGCAGCTCGCTGGGGGCGAGCCCTCTGGAGACCCAGTACTTC. Amino acid sequence: CASSSLGASPLETQYF.

This clonotype was counted many times. The chain recombines TRBV7-8 with TRBJ2-4; TRBD1 aligns across 8 bases. The CDR3 extends over 15 amino acids. V was pared by 5 bases and J by 4 bases, with 7 bases of the junction left unmatched. CDR1 and CDR2 from the germline V gene are SGHVS and FQNEAQ. The CDR3, as DNA: TGTGCCAGCAGCGACCCCCGACAGGGGAAAAACATTCAGTACTTC. This sequence encodes CASSDPRQGKNIQYF.

V is TRBV29-1 and J is TRBJ2-1; no clear D. The CDR3 is 12 residues long. Between the trimmed V and J ends, which lost 2 bases and 6 bases, there was a span of 8 bases. The germline gives CDR1 SQVTM, CDR2 ANQGSEA. CDR3 DNA: TGCAGCGTTGAATGTGGAACCAATGAGCAGTTCTTC. Translating gives CSVECGTNEQFF.

This clonotype was observed once. This chain connects TRBV4-1 to TRBJ1-1; D possibly corresponds to TRBD1 (5 bases). The CDR3 covers 15 residues. Trimming removed 0 bases at V and 3 bases at J, with 11 bases between. Germline CDR1 and CDR2: MGHRA and YSYEKL. The CDR3, as DNA: TGCGCCAGCAGCCAAGATTGGGGGGAAGACACTGAAGCTTTCTTT. Translating it yields CASSQDWGEDTEAFF.

The rearrangement joins TRBV6-8 to TRBJ1-1, with 10 bases lining up with TRBD1. The germline gives CDR1 MNHGY, CDR2 SAAAGT. V dropped 6 bases and J dropped 5; count of bases not matched to a gene: 6. CDR3 length equals 14 residues. In DNA form, the CDR3 reads TGTGCCAGCAGCTTCGGGACAGGGGATACTGAAGCTTTCTTT. Amino acids: CASSFGTGDTEAFF.

This clonotype was observed at least ten times. This chain links TRBV7-2 with TRBJ1-5; no clear D gene. This CDR3 comprises 13 residues. V gave up 3 bases and J gave up 4 bases, with 7 bases separating them. CDR1 is SGHTA and CDR2 is FQGNSA in the germline V gene. CDR3 loop: CASSFMGNQPQHF. DNA for the CDR3: TGTGCCAGCAGCTTCATGGGGAATCAGCCCCAGCATTTT.

The chain is built from TRBV28 and TRBJ2-7; D possibly corresponds to TRBD2 (6 bases). The ends were cut back, 8 bases at V and 0 bases at J, with 14 bases in the middle. The CDR3 covers 14 residues. The germline V gene encodes CDR1 MDHEN and CDR2 SYDVKM. The CDR3 DNA reads as TGTGCCAGCGGAATCAGGGACTTCTCCTACGAGCAGTACTTC. It codes for CASGIRDFSYEQYF.

The chain carries TRBV6-2 or TRBV6-3 and TRBJ2-7; 8 bases match TRBD2. This CDR3 comprises 15 residues. CDR1 and CDR2 from the germline V gene are MNHEY and SVGEGT. V dropped 6 bases and J dropped 3; count of bases not matched to a gene: 10. The CDR3: CASRPAGVLNYEQYF. The CDR3 nucleotides are TGTGCCAGCAGGCCAGCGGGAGTATTAAACTACGAGCAGTACTTC.

V is TRBV11-1 and J is TRBJ2-7; D is ambiguous. Germline CDR1 is SGHAT and CDR2 is FQDESV (reference sequence). V was clipped by 2 bases and J by 2 bases, with 13 bases between them. CDR3 length equals 15 residues. The CDR3 DNA is TGTGCCAGCAGCTTACGAAGAATGGGTCCCTACGAGCAGTACTTC. Translation gives CASSLRRMGPYEQYF.

This clonotype was seen more than once but under ten times. The chain couples TRBV20-1 to TRBJ1-1; D may be TRBD1 (6 bases). The CDR3 is made up of 14 amino acids. V was shortened by 5 bases and J by 4 bases, with 17 bases between the two germline ends. In germline, CDR1 is DFQATT, CDR2 SNEGSKA (reference sequence). This CDR3 is CSALTPQGGTEAFF. Here the CDR3 DNA reads TGCAGTGCTCTTACCCCACAGGGCGGCACTGAAGCTTTCTTT.

The table lists this clonotype with a few counts. This chain joins TRBV18 and TRBJ1-1; 7 bases line up with TRBD1. The germline V gene has CDR1 KGHSH and CDR2 LQKENI. The CDR3 loop spans 16 amino acids. With V trimmed by 5 bases and J by 1 base, 10 bases remained unmatched. The CDR3 sequence: CASSLNDRAANTEAFF. The DNA for the CDR3 is TGTGCCAGCTCATTGAACGACAGGGCGGCGAACACTGAAGCTTTCTTT.

This clonotype came up a few times. The chain links TRBV12-5 to TRBJ1-1, with D possibly matching TRBD1 (5 bases). CDR3 length equals 17 residues. Per the germline V gene, CDR1 is LGHNT and CDR2 is FRNRAP. V lost 0 bases to trimming and J lost 1 base, with 15 bases between them. The CDR3 spells CASGLVLSGRQNTEAFF. The CDR3 DNA follows: TGTGCTAGTGGTTTGGTACTATCGGGACGGCAGAACACTGAAGCTTTCTTT.

The V gene is TRBV7-3, the J gene TRBJ2-1; 8 bases align to TRBD2. The J segment lost 0 bases and the V segment lost 5 bases, leaving 6 bases of the junction unmatched. Germline V gene lookup returns CDR1 SGHTA and CDR2 FQGTGA. This CDR3 comprises 16 residues. The CDR3, as DNA: TGTGCCAGCAGCATAGATAGCGGGGCCTCCTACAATGAGCAGTTCTTC. Encoded protein: CASSIDSGASYNEQFF.

This chain links TRBV25-1 with TRBJ2-2; the match to TRBD2 covers 7 bases. In germline, CDR1 is MGHDK, CDR2 SYGVNS. Trimming at V came to 1 base and at J to 5 bases, leaving 1 base not matched to a gene. The CDR3 runs 14 residues. The CDR3 DNA is TGTGCCAGCAGTGAATGGGGGGGTACCGGGGAGCTGTTTTTT. It encodes CASSEWGGTGELFF.

V and J are TRBV20-1 and TRBJ1-1; 7 positions match TRBD1. Trimming took 6 bases from V and 10 from J; bases not matched to a gene: 14. Germline loops: CDR1 DFQATT, CDR2 SNEGSKA (reference sequence). CDR3 size: 13 residues. In DNA form, the CDR3 reads TGCAGTGCCCCTCGGCAGGGGGAAGAGGGAGCTTTCTTT. It is translated as CSAPRQGEEGAFF.

The V and J genes are TRBV4-3 and TRBJ1-3; no clear D gene. From germline, CDR1 is LGHNA and CDR2 YSLEER. With 1 base removed from V and 3 bases from J, the gap between germline ends came to 7 bases. There are 14 residues in the CDR3. This CDR3 reads CASSQVDGGNTIYF. The CDR3 nucleotides are TGCGCCAGCAGCCAAGTCGACGGTGGAAACACCATATATTTT.

This clonotype was counted only a few times. The chain combines TRBV24-1 with TRBJ2-2; D unclear. The V end lost 0 bases, the J end lost 5 bases, and 3 bases lay between the germline ends. The CDR3 totals 13 residues. From germline, CDR1 is KGHDR and CDR2 SFDVKD. The CDR3 DNA reads as TGTGCCACCAGTGATTTGCAAACCGGGGAGCTGTTTTTT. Translating gives CATSDLQTGELFF.

This clonotype was observed many times. This chain links TRBV7-8 with TRBJ2-5; 7 bases line up with TRBD1. The CDR3 extends over 15 amino acids. Germline V gene data show CDR1 as SGHVS and CDR2 as FQNEAQ. V was pared by 5 bases and J by 2 bases, with 8 bases of the junction left unmatched. This CDR3 is CASSLRLQGQETQYF. In DNA, the CDR3 is TGTGCCAGCAGCCTAAGGCTACAGGGGCAAGAGACCCAGTACTTC.

The chain uses TRBV29-1 and TRBJ2-3, with D unclear. Per germline, CDR1 SQVTM and CDR2 ANQGSEA. Trimming took 6 bases from V and 2 from J, leaving 6 bases between them. The CDR3 contains 11 residues. CDR3 residues: CSVAYTDTQYF. CDR3 sequence (DNA): TGCAGCGTAGCTTACACAGATACGCAGTATTTT.

The chain recombines TRBV19 with TRBJ2-5; 10 positions match TRBD1. The CDR3 loop spans 15 amino acids. Trimming took 3 bases from V and 5 from J; bases not matched to a gene: 6. CDR1 and CDR2 (germline): LNHDA, SQIVND (reference sequence). Written as DNA, the CDR3 is TGTGCCAGTAGTATCGACAGGGGGCGCGGGGAGACCCAGTACTTC. Amino acids: CASSIDRGRGETQYF.

CDR3 DNA: TGTGCCAGCAGTTACGGGGGGATTGACCGTTCTAGCACAGATACGCAGTATTTT. It encodes CASSYGGIDRSSTDTQYF. The chain uses TRBV6-2 or TRBV6-3 and TRBJ2-3; tentative D call: TRBD2 (6 bases). Trimming left V 2 bases short and J 0 bases short, with 18 bases between. The CDR3 spans 18 residues. Germline CDR1 MNHEY, CDR2 SVGEGT.